A few counts support the clone carrying this TCR beta chain. The antigen is unknown. Next came a second PCR, run for roughly 7 to 12 cycles, which used a sample-barcoded 5' primer along with a J-beta primer mix. TCRdb ran MiXCR on the 5' RACE reads and lists one entry per CDR3 protein. The table lists nearly 800,000 distinct CDR3 sequences, 20% to 25% of them singletons. These data belong to a study of blood T cells in healthy people across ages. Points from the study as a whole: Naive T cell percentage and TCR beta diversity correlated strongly. Fewer expanded clones and more diversity marked long-lived versus aged donors.

The V end lost 1 base, the J end lost 4 bases, and 19 bases lay between the germline ends. CDR3 length: 17 amino acids. Germline CDR1 is LNHNV and CDR2 is YYDKDF (reference sequence). Separately, the same data were catalogued under a study of T cells of mothers and their children. That paper states: The cDNA synthesis received all extracted RNA, at about 1.5 ug per 15 ul. Mothers gave over 8 million TCR beta CDR3 reads each, and children some 3 million each.

The rearrangement links TRBV15 to TRBJ2-5; D may be TRBD1 or TRBD2 (7 bases each). This clonotype originated in a boy aged 5 to 17 in good health. Sequenced: blood. CDR3 in amino acids: CATSRVVGRGLGETQYF. CDR3 bases: TGTGCCACCAGCAGAGTTGTTGGGAGGGGGCTGGGAGAGACCCAGTACTTC. The full variable domain, its missing parts supplied by reference TRBV15 and TRBJ2-5, is DAMVIQNPRYQVTQFGKPVTLSCSQTLNHNVMYWYQQKSSQAPKLLFHYYDKDFNNEADTPDNFQSRRPNTSFCFLDIRSPGLGDTAMYLCATSRVVGRGLGETQYFGPGTRLLVL.